This T cell receptor (beta chain) was observed in a study of T cell responses to AZD1222 COVID-19 vaccine. Findings and caveats of the study: Only a handful of AZD1222 recipients were seropositive at baseline. The study found vaccine-associated CD4 TCRs spanning spike, dominant at 160-218 and 743-854. Rises in breadth and depth of Spike-specific TCRs came after two AZD1222 doses. Most donors were white British, females outnumbered males, and clonal diversity was possibly underestimated.

There are 14 residues in the CDR3. The V gene's germline CDR1 is SGHVS and CDR2 FNYEAQ. Trimming cost V 4 bases and J 6 bases, with 15 bases left between them. The table came from immunoSEQ multiplex PCR; TCRdb's copy has only in-frame clones and leaves some out. The data hold roughly 120,000 clones, with roughly 87% observed a single time. Concerning this clone itself: Its antigen remains unidentified.

J is TRBJ1-1 and V is TRBV7-6; D gene ambiguous. The input for sequencing was peripheral blood, taken on day 0 of AZD1222 vaccination. The receptor comes from an adult in good health. CDR3 sequence (DNA): TGTGCCAGCAGCTCCGGGGTTCGGACCGCTGAAGCTTTCTTT. Its protein is CASSSGVRTAEAFF.